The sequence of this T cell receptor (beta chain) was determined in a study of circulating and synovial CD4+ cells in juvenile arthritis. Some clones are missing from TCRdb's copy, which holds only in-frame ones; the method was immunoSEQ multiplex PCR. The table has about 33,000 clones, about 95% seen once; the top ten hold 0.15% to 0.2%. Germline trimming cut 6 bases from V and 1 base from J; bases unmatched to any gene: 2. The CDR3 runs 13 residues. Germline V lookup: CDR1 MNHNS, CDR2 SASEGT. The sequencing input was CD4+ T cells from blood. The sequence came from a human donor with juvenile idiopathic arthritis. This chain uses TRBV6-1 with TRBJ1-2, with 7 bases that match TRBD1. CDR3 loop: CASSRDSNYGYTF. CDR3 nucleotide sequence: TGTGCCAGCAGCCGGGACAGTAACTATGGCTACACCTTC.